The clone carrying this TCR beta chain has just a few counts. What it recognizes is unknown. The germline CDR1 and CDR2 sequences are LNHDA and SQIVND (reference sequence). The CDR3 contains 11 residues. Trimming pared 8 bases from V and 2 bases from J, leaving 6 bases between. TCRdb's copy holds only in-frame clones and misses some; the assay was immunoSEQ multiplex PCR. The sample holds roughly 100,000 clones, 82% seen once. Alongside CTLA-4 blockade with ipilimumab, patients with chemo-refractory metastatic non-small-cell lung cancer received focal radiation. This sample is drawn from a study of radiotherapy plus CTLA-4 blockade in lung cancer. Study-wide background: Overall, around 20% of patients showed an objective response, while 25% to 35% attained disease control. Findings of the study overall: Following radiotherapy plus ipilimumab, tumor-derived TCR clones expanded in the blood. Early blood T cell clone dynamics, with interferon-beta, were reported to best predict response.

The chain carries TRBV19 and TRBJ1-1; D is uncertain. The sample consisted of peripheral blood, taken from a patient treated with radiotherapy plus ipilimumab. This TCR derives from a human donor with non-small cell lung cancer who had a partial response to radiotherapy plus ipilimumab. DNA of the CDR3: TGTGCCAGTTCATTCAACACTGAAGCTTTCTTT. This encodes CASSFNTEAFF.